The 16 T cell receptor beta chains below all came from one sample that was sequenced in a study of T cell changes during pregnancy in multiple sclerosis. Repertoires were generated with immunoSEQ multiplex PCR, while TCRdb's copy carries only in-frame clones and drops some. The sample has about 89,000 clones; around 94% are singletons. The sample in question was peripheral blood, obtained in the third trimester of pregnancy. The receptors shown here come from a female donor with multiple sclerosis, enrolled in a pregnancy study.

The CDR3 DNA follows: TGCGCCAGCAGCTTAGACAGTGGAAAGATGAACACTGAAGCTTTCTTT. Its translation is CASSLDSGKMNTEAFF. The gene calls are TRBV5-1 and TRBJ1-1; D is possibly TRBD1 (5 bases). Per germline, CDR1 SGHRS and CDR2 YFSETQ. This CDR3 has 16 residues. V dropped 2 bases and J dropped 0 bases, with 14 bases sitting between them.

Points on this clone: The DNA is omitted, as the CDR3 cannot be located on it reliably, and the CDR3 follows TCRdb's listing. This chain uses TRBV21-1 with TRBJ2-1; the DNA was not used to check the table's D call, TRBD1. TRBV21-1 is reported as a pseudogene. From its first to its last residue, the CDR3 has 13 amino acids. Here the CDR3 reads CASSTVGQGARFF.

The J gene is TRBJ1-3, the V gene TRBV4-1; D remains ambiguous. Per the germline V gene, CDR1 is MGHRA and CDR2 is YSYEKL. The CDR3 runs 15 residues. The germline V and J ends were trimmed by 0 bases and 0 bases, with 6 bases remaining between them. CDR3 nucleotide sequence: TGCGCCAGCAGCCAAGAACAGAGCTCTGGAAACACCATATATTTT. It translates to CASSQEQSSGNTIYF.

V gene TRBV14 combines with J gene TRBJ2-1; 8 nucleotides agree with TRBD2. This CDR3 has 15 residues. The germline V gene encodes CDR1 SGHDN and CDR2 FVKESK. Trimming at V came to 5 bases and at J to 4 bases, leaving 7 bases not matched to a gene. The CDR3 sequence: CASSAQAGVYNEQFF. The CDR3 DNA follows: TGTGCCAGCAGCGCCCAAGCGGGAGTTTACAATGAGCAGTTCTTC.

The rearrangement uses TRBV7-9 and TRBJ1-1; 7 nucleotides agree with TRBD1. Germline CDR1 reads SEHNR; CDR2 reads FQNEAQ (reference sequence). The CDR3 extends over 15 amino acids. J lost 3 bases, V lost 2 bases, and 6 bases had no gene match. CDR3 sequence (DNA): TGTGCCAGCAGCTTACCCCAGGGGGAATACACTGAAGCTTTCTTT. It is translated as CASSLPQGEYTEAFF.

The chain recombines TRBV11-3 with TRBJ2-7; a weak D match, TRBD1 (6 bases). The CDR3 runs 13 residues. V gave up 5 bases and J gave up 3 bases, with 11 bases separating them. The V gene's germline CDR1 is SGHNT and CDR2 YENEEA. The CDR3 bases are TGTGCCAGCAGCCTGCGACAGGACTACGAGCAGTACTTC. Translating it yields CASSLRQDYEQYF.

This clone has a single count. The chain uses TRBV19 and TRBJ2-1, with 7 positions matching TRBD2. Germline loops: CDR1 LNHDA, CDR2 SQIVND (reference sequence). This CDR3 has 15 residues. The ends lost 0 bases at V and 8 bases at J; junction bases unmatched: 7. Here the CDR3 reads CASSIDRGRADEQFF. The CDR3 coding sequence is TGTGCCAGTAGTATAGATCGTGGGAGGGCCGATGAGCAGTTCTTC. The variable domain in full, with the rest retrieved from reference TRBV19 and TRBJ2-1, is DGGITQSPKYLFRKEGQNVTLSCEQNLNHDAMYWYRQDPGQGLRLIYYSQIVNDFQKGDIAEGYSVSREKKESFPLTVTSAQKNPTAFYLCASSIDRGRADEQFFGPGTRLTVL.

CDR3 amino acids: CASSLGTFSYEQYF. Written as DNA, the CDR3 is TGTGCCAGCAGCCTTGGGACATTCTCCTACGAGCAGTACTTC. J is TRBJ2-7 and V is TRBV7-8; possible D gene TRBD1, 6 bases. The CDR3 has 14 residues. V lost 5 bases and J lost 0, with 11 bases in between. From germline, CDR1 is SGHVS and CDR2 FQNEAQ.

This chain joins TRBV4-1 and TRBJ2-5; perhaps TRBD1 as D (7 bases). CDR1 and CDR2 (germline): MGHRA, YSYEKL. The V end was cut by 0 bases, the J end by 5 bases, with 10 bases between. The CDR3 length is 14 residues. The CDR3 loop reads CASSQDRGEETQYF. CDR3 sequence (DNA): TGCGCCAGCAGCCAAGACAGGGGGGAGGAGACCCAGTACTTC.

The chain joins TRBV7-2 to TRBJ2-1; the D gene is possibly TRBD1 (5 bases). The V gene lost 2 bases and the J gene lost 13 bases, with 12 bases spanning the gap. CDR1 and CDR2 from the germline V gene are SGHTA and FQGNSA. The CDR3 contains 12 residues. CDR3: CASSLYSTVQFF. CDR3 DNA: TGTGCCAGCAGCTTATACTCGACAGTCCAGTTCTTC.

The J gene is TRBJ2-3, the V gene TRBV6-5; D ambiguous. The CDR3 runs 12 residues. V was shortened by 6 bases and J by 8 bases, with 12 bases between the two germline ends. Germline V lookup: CDR1 MNHEY, CDR2 SVGAGI. The CDR3 region is CASSPTFGTQYF. CDR3 nucleotides: TGTGCCAGCAGCCCGACATTTGGTACGCAGTATTTT.

The CDR3 DNA reads as TGTGCCAGCAGGATTAACAGGGGGCTGGAAGCTTTCTTT. This encodes CASRINRGLEAFF. The gene calls are TRBV2 and TRBJ1-1; 9 bases are a match to TRBD1. Trimming took 6 bases from V and 8 from J; bases not matched to a gene: 7. The CDR3 consists of 13 residues. The germline gives CDR1 SNHLY, CDR2 FYNNEI.

The chain has TRBV15 and TRBJ1-5, with TRBD1 matching over 8 bases. The V and J ends lost 5 bases and 2 bases, in that order; junction bases with no gene match: 8. CDR1 LNHNV and CDR2 YYDKDF come from the germline V gene (reference sequence). The CDR3 is 16 residues long. The CDR3 bases are TGTGCCACCAGCGAAGGGACAGGTTCCGGCAATCAGCCCCAGCATTTT. It encodes CATSEGTGSGNQPQHF.

The J gene is TRBJ1-1, the V gene TRBV14, with D possibly matching TRBD1 (5 bases). Germline V gene lookup returns CDR1 SGHDN and CDR2 FVKESK. CDR3 length: 13 amino acids. The V end was cut by 4 bases, the J end by 8 bases, with 14 bases between. CDR3 sequence (DNA): TGTGCCAGCAGCCGATGGGGCGAGCAGGAAGCTTTCTTT. This encodes CASSRWGEQEAFF.

The chain couples TRBV6-6 to TRBJ1-3, with D maybe TRBD1 (5 bases). In germline, CDR1 is MNHNY, CDR2 SVGAGI (reference sequence). The CDR3 runs 16 residues. V was pared by 2 bases and J by 0 bases, with 11 bases between. The DNA for the CDR3 is TGTGCCAGCAGTTACCCCGACAGACTCTCTGGAAACACCATATATTTT. Translating gives CASSYPDRLSGNTIYF.

The chain joins TRBV11-2 to TRBJ2-3; D unclear. CDR1 SGHAT and CDR2 FQNNGV come from the germline V gene. This CDR3 is 12 amino acids long. V shed 3 bases and J shed 10 bases, with 11 bases lying between them. CDR3 nucleotide sequence: TGTGCCAGCAGCTTCCAGTTCAGTCCGCAGTATTTT. Protein sequence: CASSFQFSPQYF. The whole variable domain, remainder taken from reference TRBV11-2 and TRBJ2-3, is EAGVAQSPRYKIIEKRQSVAFWCNPISGHATLYWYQQILGQGPKLLIQFQNNGVVDDSQLPKDRFSAERLKGVDSTLKIQPAKLEDSAVYLCASSFQFSPQYFGPGTRLTVL.